This TCR beta chain was documented in a study of radiation and T cells in renal cell carcinoma. The time point was: blood 4 weeks post-SBRT, at nephrectomy. The treatment denotes: 15 Gy SBRT to primary tumor, nephrectomy 4 weeks later. Sequencing was performed with immunoSEQ multiplex PCR; in TCRdb, only in-frame clones are kept and a portion is missing. The sample consists of about 86,000 clones, about 85% of them appearing once. V dropped 3 bases and J dropped 0 bases, with 15 bases sitting between them. Per germline, CDR1 MNHEY and CDR2 SVGAGI. This CDR3 spans 16 amino acids. To note about this clone: Its target is not known.

Study-wide findings and caveats: From baseline, blood top tumor clonotypes peaked at 2 weeks post-radiation. Pretreatment tumor biopsies were lacking, so baseline clonotypes are unknown.

The sequence came from a man in his fifties with renal cell carcinoma. The chain recombines TRBV6-5 with TRBJ2-7; D remains unclear. The sample in question was blood, obtained from a patient whose treatment included radiotherapy and nephrectomy. The CDR3 region is CASSYSSDLTSYEQYF. For the CDR3, the DNA is TGTGCCAGCAGTTATAGCAGCGATCTTACCTCCTACGAGCAGTACTTC.